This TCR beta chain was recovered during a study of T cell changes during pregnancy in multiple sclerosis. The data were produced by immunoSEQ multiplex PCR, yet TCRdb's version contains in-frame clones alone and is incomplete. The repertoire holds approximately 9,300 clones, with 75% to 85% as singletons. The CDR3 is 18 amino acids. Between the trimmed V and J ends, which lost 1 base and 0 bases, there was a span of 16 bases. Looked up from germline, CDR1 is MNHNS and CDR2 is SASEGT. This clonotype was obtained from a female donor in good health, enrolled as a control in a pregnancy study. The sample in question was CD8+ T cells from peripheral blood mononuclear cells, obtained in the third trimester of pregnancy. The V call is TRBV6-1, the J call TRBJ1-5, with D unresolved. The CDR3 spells CASSEGIGMAFSNQPQHF. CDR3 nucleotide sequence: TGTGCCAGCAGTGAAGGCATCGGGATGGCGTTTAGCAATCAGCCCCAGCATTTT.